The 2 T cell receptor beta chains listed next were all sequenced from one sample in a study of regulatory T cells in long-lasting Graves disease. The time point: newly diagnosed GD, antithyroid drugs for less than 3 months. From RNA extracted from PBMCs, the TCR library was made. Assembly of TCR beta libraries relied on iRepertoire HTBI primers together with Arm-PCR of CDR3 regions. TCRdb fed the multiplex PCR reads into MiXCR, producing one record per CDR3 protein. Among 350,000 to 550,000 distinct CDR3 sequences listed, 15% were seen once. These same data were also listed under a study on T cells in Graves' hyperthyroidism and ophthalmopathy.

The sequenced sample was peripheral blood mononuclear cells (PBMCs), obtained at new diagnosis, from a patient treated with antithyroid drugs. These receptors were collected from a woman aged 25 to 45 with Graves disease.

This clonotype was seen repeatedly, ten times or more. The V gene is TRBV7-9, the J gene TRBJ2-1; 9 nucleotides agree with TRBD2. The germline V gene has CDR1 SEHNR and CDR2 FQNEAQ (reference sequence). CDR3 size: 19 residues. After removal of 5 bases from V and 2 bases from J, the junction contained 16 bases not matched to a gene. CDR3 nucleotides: TGTGCCAGCAGCCCTTTCTTTTGGGAAAGCGGGAGGACCTACAATGAGCAGTTCTTC. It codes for CASSPFFWESGRTYNEQFF.

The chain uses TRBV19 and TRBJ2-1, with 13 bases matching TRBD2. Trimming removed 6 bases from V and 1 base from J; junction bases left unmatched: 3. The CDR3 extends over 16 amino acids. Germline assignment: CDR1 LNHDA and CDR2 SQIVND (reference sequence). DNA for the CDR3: TGTGCCAGTAGGGGACTAGCGGGACTATCCTACAATGAGCAGTTCTTC. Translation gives CASRGLAGLSYNEQFF. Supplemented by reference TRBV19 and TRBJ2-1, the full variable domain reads DGGITQSPKYLFRKEGQNVTLSCEQNLNHDAMYWYRQDPGQGLRLIYYSQIVNDFQKGDIAEGYSVSREKKESFPLTVTSAQKNPTAFYLCASRGLAGLSYNEQFFGPGTRLTVL.